This is a list of T cell receptor beta chains from one sample in a study of quantifying T cell responses using KT2 cells. One entry per CDR3 protein, called by TCRdb with MiXCR from the UMI-ligation and nested PCR reads. This table holds about 30,000 distinct CDR3 sequences, roughly 7.2% found once. The sample consisted of PBMCs spiked with cells of the T cell clone KT2. The receptors here all came from a human donor. Both conserved end residues are part of each CDR3. Each record gives: clone size, V gene, D gene, J gene, CDR3 DNA, CDR3 protein. The D gene is left open where the match is weak. Rows give clone size only sometimes, using once, few, many, or a class for an expanded clone.

size: few; V: TRBV21-1; D: .; J: TRBJ2-5; DNA: TGTGCCAGCAGCAAACTTGGGCGCTACGACGAAGAGACCCAGTACTTC; CDR3: CASSKLGRYDEETQYF
size: many; V: TRBV4-3; D: .; J: TRBJ2-3; DNA: TGCGCCAGCAGCCCGGCCTATAACACAGATACGCAGTATTTT; CDR3: CASSPAYNTDTQYF
size: .; V: TRBV7-9; D: .; J: TRBJ2-3; DNA: TGTGCCAGCTACTCCACAGATACGCAGTATTTT; CDR3: CASYSTDTQYF
size: .; V: TRBV14; D: .; J: TRBJ1-6; DNA: TGTGCCAGCAGGGCCCAAAGACAGAAATATAATTCACCCCTCCACTTT; CDR3: CASRAQRQKYNSPLHF
size: .; V: TRBV11-3; D: TRBD1; J: TRBJ2-7; DNA: TGTGCCAGCAGCTCGGGGGACAGGGGGCTAAAGGGGCAGTACTTC; CDR3: CASSSGDRGLKGQYF
size: .; V: TRBV7-9; D: TRBD1; J: TRBJ1-2; DNA: TGTGCCAGCGGACCGGACAGGCGCTATGGCTACACCTTC; CDR3: CASGPDRRYGYTF
size: many; V: TRBV12-3/TRBV12-4; D: .; J: TRBJ2-5; DNA: TGTGCCAGCATGGGGCAGACCCAGTACTTC; CDR3: CASMGQTQYF
size: few; V: TRBV29-1; D: TRBD2; J: TRBJ2-1; DNA: TGCAGCGTTGAAGTAAGAGCGGGAGTAACCAATGAGCAGTTCTTC; CDR3: CSVEVRAGVTNEQFF
size: .; V: TRBV5-1; D: TRBD1; J: TRBJ1-2; DNA: TGCGCCAGCAGCTTGGATCCAGGGGGCTTCTATGGCTACACCTTC; CDR3: CASSLDPGGFYGYTF
size: many; V: TRBV7-9; D: TRBD1; J: TRBJ1-5; DNA: TGTGCCAGCAGCCCCGGGACAGGGAATCAGCCCCAGCATTTT; CDR3: CASSPGTGNQPQHF
size: few; V: TRBV24-1; D: .; J: TRBJ2-5; DNA: TGTGCCACCAGTGATTGGGCGAGGGAGACCCAGTACTTC; CDR3: CATSDWARETQYF
size: .; V: TRBV10-3; D: TRBD2; J: TRBJ2-4; DNA: TGTGCCATCAGTGAGCAAATAGCGGGGCCGCGGAACATTCAGTACTTC; CDR3: CAISEQIAGPRNIQYF
size: few; V: TRBV20-1; D: .; J: TRBJ1-3; DNA: TGCAGTGCTAGCCCGACTGGGTCTGGAAACACCATATATTTT; CDR3: CSASPTGSGNTIYF
size: few; V: TRBV10-1; D: .; J: TRBJ1-1; DNA: TGCGCCAGCAGCCCCCTTTTGACACTTAAAAAGAACACTGAAGCTTTCTTT; CDR3: CASSPLLTLKKNTEAFF
size: .; V: TRBV9; D: .; J: TRBJ2-7; DNA: TGTGCCAGCAGCGTAGGAGGAGGAAATTTCTACGAGCAGTACTTC; CDR3: CASSVGGGNFYEQYF
size: .; V: TRBV4-2; D: .; J: TRBJ2-5; DNA: TGTGCCAGCAGCCAAGTTCTAGGGGGGGCCGGGGAGACCCAGTACTTC; CDR3: CASSQVLGGAGETQYF
size: .; V: TRBV20-1; D: .; J: TRBJ1-1; DNA: TGCAGTGCTAGAGATCTTCGGGCCGTCCATGAAGCTTTCTTT; CDR3: CSARDLRAVHEAFF
size: many; V: TRBV2; D: TRBD2; J: TRBJ2-3; DNA: TGTGCCAGCAGGCCGACGGAGCGGGGGGGTGATACGCAGTATTTT; CDR3: CASRPTERGGDTQYF
size: .; V: TRBV7-2; D: .; J: TRBJ1-5; DNA: TGTGCCAGCAGCTTAGCGGGGAATAGCAATCAGCCCCAGCATTTT; CDR3: CASSLAGNSNQPQHF
size: .; V: TRBV19; D: .; J: TRBJ1-1; DNA: TGTGCCAGTAGTATAGGAGTAAACACTGAAGCTTTCTTT; CDR3: CASSIGVNTEAFF
size: many; V: TRBV29-1; D: .; J: TRBJ1-1; DNA: TGCAGCGTTACCTCTGGACGGAAGAACACTGAAGCTTTCTTT; CDR3: CSVTSGRKNTEAFF
size: .; V: TRBV5-4; D: TRBD2; J: TRBJ2-2; DNA: TGTGCCAGCAGCTCCAAGCGGACTAGCGGCAACACCGGGGAGCTGTTTTTT; CDR3: CASSSKRTSGNTGELFF
size: .; V: TRBV4-3; D: TRBD1; J: TRBJ1-2; DNA: TGCGCCAGCAGCCAAGATTCGCTCAAAGGACAGGGATATTCCGATGGCTACACCTTC; CDR3: CASSQDSLKGQGYSDGYTF
size: .; V: TRBV6-2/TRBV6-3; D: .; J: TRBJ1-5; DNA: TGTGCCAGCAATATTCTCAACGGTCCCCAGCATTTT; CDR3: CASNILNGPQHF
size: few; V: TRBV10-3; D: TRBD1; J: TRBJ2-5; DNA: TGTGCCATCAGCCACGACAGGGGAGAAGAGACCCAGTACTTC; CDR3: CAISHDRGEETQYF
size: many; V: TRBV3-1; D: .; J: TRBJ1-2; DNA: TGTGCCAGCAGTGCCGCTGATGGAAGGAATAACGGGTGGTACACCTTC; CDR3: CASSAADGRNNGWYTF
size: many; V: TRBV27; D: .; J: TRBJ1-6; DNA: TGTGCCAGCAGTTGGTTAAGGGGCGGTAATTCACCCCTCCACTTT; CDR3: CASSWLRGGNSPLHF
size: few; V: TRBV7-2; D: TRBD1; J: TRBJ2-6; DNA: TGTGCCAGCAGCTTGACCGGGACAGCCTCTTCTGGGGCCAACGTCCTGACTTTC; CDR3: CASSLTGTASSGANVLTF
size: .; V: TRBV4-1; D: .; J: TRBJ2-3; DNA: TGCGCCAGCAGCTACGGAGATACGCAGTATTTT; CDR3: CASSYGDTQYF
size: many; V: TRBV18; D: .; J: TRBJ1-2; DNA: TGTGCCAGCTCCGAATTGCCTAACTATGGCTACACCTTC; CDR3: CASSELPNYGYTF
size: many; V: TRBV6-2/TRBV6-3; D: TRBD1; J: TRBJ2-7; DNA: TGTGCCAGCAGCCAAGGGACAGGGGGGACCTACGAGCAGTACTTC; CDR3: CASSQGTGGTYEQYF
size: many; V: TRBV20-1; D: .; J: TRBJ2-7; DNA: TGCAGTGCTGGAGAGAGAGGGTTGGTCTACGAGCAGTACTTC; CDR3: CSAGERGLVYEQYF
size: .; V: TRBV12-3/TRBV12-4; D: .; J: TRBJ2-7; DNA: TGTGCCACCAGAGCCAACAACGAGCAGTACTTC; CDR3: CATRANNEQYF
size: .; V: TRBV7-9; D: TRBD2; J: TRBJ2-1; DNA: TGTGCCAGCAGCTTAGCCCGCCAGCGGGATTACAATGAGCAGTTCTTC; CDR3: CASSLARQRDYNEQFF
size: few; V: TRBV20-1; D: TRBD2; J: TRBJ2-3; DNA: TGCAGTGCCTCCAGCGGGGGAAGCACAGATACGCAGTATTTT; CDR3: CSASSGGSTDTQYF
size: few; V: TRBV27; D: TRBD1; J: TRBJ1-1; DNA: TGTGCCAGCAGAGCCCCGGGACAGGGTGCCACTGAAGCTTTCTTT; CDR3: CASRAPGQGATEAFF
size: many; V: TRBV6-5; D: TRBD1; J: TRBJ1-1; DNA: TGTGCCAGCAGTCGGCCGGGACAGGCGAACACTGAAGCTTTCTTT; CDR3: CASSRPGQANTEAFF
size: many; V: TRBV6-2/TRBV6-3; D: .; J: TRBJ2-4; DNA: TGTGCCAGCAGTTACGGGATAGCCAAAAACATTCAGTACTTC; CDR3: CASSYGIAKNIQYF
size: few; V: TRBV6-5; D: .; J: TRBJ1-2; DNA: TGTGCCAGCAGTATTGCAAGGGGGTATGGCTACACCTTC; CDR3: CASSIARGYGYTF
size: few; V: TRBV2; D: TRBD2; J: TRBJ2-5; DNA: TGTGCCAGCAACCACGGGACTAGCGAAGAGACCCAGTACTTC; CDR3: CASNHGTSEETQYF
size: many; V: TRBV27; D: .; J: TRBJ2-7; DNA: TGTGCCAGCAGTTTCTCAGGGTCCTACGAGCAGTACTTC; CDR3: CASSFSGSYEQYF
size: many; V: TRBV5-4; D: .; J: TRBJ2-2; DNA: TGTGCCAGCAGCTTGGTGGGGGGCACCGGGGAGCTGTTTTTT; CDR3: CASSLVGGTGELFF
size: many; V: TRBV20-1; D: TRBD2; J: TRBJ2-1; DNA: TGCAGTGCGATGGGACTAGCGGGGCCCTACAATGAGCAGTTCTTC; CDR3: CSAMGLAGPYNEQFF
size: many; V: TRBV20-1; D: TRBD2; J: TRBJ2-7; DNA: TGCAGTGCTCATAGCGGGGGAATCCCCTACGAGCAGTACTTC; CDR3: CSAHSGGIPYEQYF
size: many; V: TRBV12-3/TRBV12-4; D: .; J: TRBJ2-3; DNA: TGTGCCAGCAGTTTAGGACCGTTTGCGGAGGGGACCACAGATACGCAGTATTTT; CDR3: CASSLGPFAEGTTDTQYF
size: .; V: TRBV7-9; D: .; J: TRBJ2-5; DNA: TGTGCCAGCAGTCCCGTGGTCCCAGAGACCCAGTACTTC; CDR3: CASSPVVPETQYF
size: many; V: TRBV12-3/TRBV12-4; D: TRBD1; J: TRBJ1-5; DNA: TGTGCCAGCAATTCGGCCTCCGGCGGACAGGGGGCGGGTCAGCCCCAGCATTTT; CDR3: CASNSASGGQGAGQPQHF
size: few; V: TRBV7-2; D: .; J: TRBJ1-1; DNA: TGTGCCAGCAGCTTTGCGAGGGCGAACACTGAAGCTTTCTTT; CDR3: CASSFARANTEAFF
size: many; V: TRBV2; D: .; J: TRBJ2-1; DNA: TGTGCCAGCACCGTCCCCAGCACCTACAATGAGCAGTTCTTC; CDR3: CASTVPSTYNEQFF
size: many; V: TRBV9; D: .; J: TRBJ2-2; DNA: TGTGCCAGCAGCGTAGGGATGACCGGGGAGCTGTTTTTT; CDR3: CASSVGMTGELFF
size: few; V: TRBV6-2/TRBV6-3; D: .; J: TRBJ1-1; DNA: TGTGCCAGCAGAACCCGCAGGGTCTACACTGAAGCTTTCTTT; CDR3: CASRTRRVYTEAFF
size: many; V: TRBV11-2; D: .; J: TRBJ1-2; DNA: TGTGCCAGCAGCCGGAACAGGGCGGAAGGCTACACCTTC; CDR3: CASSRNRAEGYTF
size: .; V: TRBV5-6; D: TRBD2; J: TRBJ2-7; DNA: TGTGCCAGCAGCTTGAGTAGCGGGAGTACCCACGAGCAGTACTTC; CDR3: CASSLSSGSTHEQYF